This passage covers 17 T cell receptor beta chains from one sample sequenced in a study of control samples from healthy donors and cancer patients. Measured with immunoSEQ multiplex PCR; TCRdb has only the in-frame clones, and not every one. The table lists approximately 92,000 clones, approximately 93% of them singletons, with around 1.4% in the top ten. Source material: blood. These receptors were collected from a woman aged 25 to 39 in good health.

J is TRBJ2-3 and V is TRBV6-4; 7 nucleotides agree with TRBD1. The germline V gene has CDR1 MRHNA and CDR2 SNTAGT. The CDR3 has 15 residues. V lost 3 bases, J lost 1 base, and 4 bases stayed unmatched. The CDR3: CASSDSGTGTDTQYF. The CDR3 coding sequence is TGTGCCAGCAGTGATTCCGGGACAGGCACAGATACGCAGTATTTT.

Here the CDR3 DNA reads TGCGCCAGCAGCGCAGCGGGAGTAGGTATTAATGAGCAGTTCTTC. Translating gives CASSAAGVGINEQFF. This chain uses TRBV5-1 with TRBJ2-1; 8 positions match TRBD2. This CDR3 region has 15 residues. Trimming took 4 bases from V and 7 from J; bases not matched to a gene: 10. Per the germline V gene, CDR1 is SGHRS and CDR2 is YFSETQ.

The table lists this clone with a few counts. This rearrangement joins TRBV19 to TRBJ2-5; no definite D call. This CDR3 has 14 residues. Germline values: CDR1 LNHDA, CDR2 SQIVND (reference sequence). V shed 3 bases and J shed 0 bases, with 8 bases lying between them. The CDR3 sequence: CASSISVHQETQYF. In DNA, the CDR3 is TGTGCCAGTAGTATTTCGGTTCACCAAGAGACCCAGTACTTC.

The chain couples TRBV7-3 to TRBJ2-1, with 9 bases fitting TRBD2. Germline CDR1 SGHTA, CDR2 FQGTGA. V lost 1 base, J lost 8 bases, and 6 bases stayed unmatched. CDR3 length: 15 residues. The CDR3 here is CASSLRRGGIDEQFF. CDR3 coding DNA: TGTGCCAGCAGCTTAAGGCGGGGGGGCATCGATGAGCAGTTCTTC.

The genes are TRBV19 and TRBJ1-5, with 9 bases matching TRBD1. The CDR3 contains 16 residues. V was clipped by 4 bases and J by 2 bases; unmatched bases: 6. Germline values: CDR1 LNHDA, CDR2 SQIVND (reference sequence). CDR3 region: CASSTTGGIGNQPQHF. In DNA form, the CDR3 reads TGTGCCAGTAGTACAACAGGGGGCATTGGCAATCAGCCCCAGCATTTT.

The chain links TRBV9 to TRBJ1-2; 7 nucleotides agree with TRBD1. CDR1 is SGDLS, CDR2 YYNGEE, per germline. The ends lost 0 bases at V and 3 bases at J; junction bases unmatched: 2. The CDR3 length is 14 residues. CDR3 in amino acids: CASSVAGTDYGYTF. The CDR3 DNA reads TGTGCCAGCAGCGTAGCCGGGACAGACTATGGCTACACCTTC.

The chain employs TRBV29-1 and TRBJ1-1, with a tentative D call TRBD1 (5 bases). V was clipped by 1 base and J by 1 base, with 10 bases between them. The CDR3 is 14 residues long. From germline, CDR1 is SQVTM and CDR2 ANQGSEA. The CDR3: CSVEVRQGNTEAFF. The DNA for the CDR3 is TGCAGCGTTGAAGTAAGGCAGGGGAACACTGAAGCTTTCTTT. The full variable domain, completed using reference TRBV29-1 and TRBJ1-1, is SAVISQKPSRDICQRGTSLTIQCQVDSQVTMMFWYRQQPGQSLTLIATANQGSEATYESGFVIDKFPISRPNLTFSTLTVSNMSPEDSSIYLCSVEVRQGNTEAFFGQGTRLTVV.

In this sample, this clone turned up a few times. Here the CDR3 reads CAWSRDKPYEQYF. DNA for the CDR3: TGTGCCTGGAGTCGGGACAAGCCCTACGAGCAGTACTTC. The genes are TRBV30 and TRBJ2-7, with D possibly matching TRBD1 (6 bases). Germline loops: CDR1 GTSNPN, CDR2 SVGIG (reference sequence). The CDR3 length is 13 residues. V shed 2 bases and J shed 2 bases, with 10 bases lying between them.

The CDR3: CASTKGGGEMISYNEQFF. The CDR3, as DNA: TGTGCCAGCACCAAGGGGGGAGGGGAGATGATCTCCTACAATGAGCAGTTCTTC. The chain carries TRBV27 and TRBJ2-1; possible D gene TRBD2, 7 bases. V lost 7 bases to trimming and J lost 0 bases, with 22 bases between them. The germline gives CDR1 MNHEY, CDR2 SMNVEV (reference sequence). The CDR3 covers 18 residues.

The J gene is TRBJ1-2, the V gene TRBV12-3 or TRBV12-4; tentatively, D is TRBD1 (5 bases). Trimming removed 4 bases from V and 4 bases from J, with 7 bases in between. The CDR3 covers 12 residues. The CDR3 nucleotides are TGTGCCAGCAGTTCAGGGTTCTATGGCTACACCTTC. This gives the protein CASSSGFYGYTF.

CDR3 sequence: CASSKPLLAGVLISYNEQFF. The DNA of the CDR3 is TGTGCCAGCAGCAAACCCCTACTAGCGGGAGTTCTAATATCCTACAATGAGCAGTTCTTC. This chain joins TRBV21-1 and TRBJ2-1; the DNA was not compared with TRBD2, the D call given in the table. TRBV21-1 is a pseudogene locus. This CDR3 contains 20 residues.

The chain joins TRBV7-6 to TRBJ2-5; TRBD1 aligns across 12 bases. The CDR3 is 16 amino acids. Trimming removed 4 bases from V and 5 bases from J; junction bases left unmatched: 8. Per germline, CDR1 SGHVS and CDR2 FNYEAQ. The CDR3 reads CASSSTPGQGAETQYF. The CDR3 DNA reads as TGTGCCAGCAGCTCCACTCCGGGACAGGGGGCGGAGACCCAGTACTTC.

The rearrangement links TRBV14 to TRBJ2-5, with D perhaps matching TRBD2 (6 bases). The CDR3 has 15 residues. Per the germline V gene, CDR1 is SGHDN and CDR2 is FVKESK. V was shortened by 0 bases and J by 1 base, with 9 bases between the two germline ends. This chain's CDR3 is CASSQDGGVQETQYF. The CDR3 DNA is TGTGCCAGCAGCCAAGATGGAGGGGTCCAAGAGACCCAGTACTTC.

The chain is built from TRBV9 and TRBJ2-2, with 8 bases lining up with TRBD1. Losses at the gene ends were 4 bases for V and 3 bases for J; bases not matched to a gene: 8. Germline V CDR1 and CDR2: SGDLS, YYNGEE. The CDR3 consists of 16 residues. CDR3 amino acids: CASSPRTGIDTGELFF. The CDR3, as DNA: TGTGCCAGCAGCCCACGGACAGGGATTGACACCGGGGAGCTGTTTTTT.

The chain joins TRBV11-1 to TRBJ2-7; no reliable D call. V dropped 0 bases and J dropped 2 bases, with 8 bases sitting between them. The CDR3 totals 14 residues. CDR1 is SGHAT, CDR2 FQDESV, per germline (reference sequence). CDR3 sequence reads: CASSLAQLTYEQYF. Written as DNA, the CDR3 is TGTGCCAGCAGCTTAGCTCAATTGACCTACGAGCAGTACTTC.

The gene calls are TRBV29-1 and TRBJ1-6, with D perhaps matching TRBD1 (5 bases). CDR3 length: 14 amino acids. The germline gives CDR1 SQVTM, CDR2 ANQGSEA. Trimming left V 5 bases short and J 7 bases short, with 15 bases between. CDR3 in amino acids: CSVLVGAENSPLHF. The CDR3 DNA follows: TGCAGCGTTCTCGTAGGGGCAGAGAATTCACCCCTCCACTTT.

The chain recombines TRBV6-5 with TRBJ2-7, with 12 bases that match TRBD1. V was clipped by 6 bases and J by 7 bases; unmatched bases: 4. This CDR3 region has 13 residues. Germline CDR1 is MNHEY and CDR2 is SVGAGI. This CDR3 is CASRGQGASEQYF. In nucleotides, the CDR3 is TGTGCCAGCAGGGGACAGGGGGCAAGTGAGCAGTACTTC.